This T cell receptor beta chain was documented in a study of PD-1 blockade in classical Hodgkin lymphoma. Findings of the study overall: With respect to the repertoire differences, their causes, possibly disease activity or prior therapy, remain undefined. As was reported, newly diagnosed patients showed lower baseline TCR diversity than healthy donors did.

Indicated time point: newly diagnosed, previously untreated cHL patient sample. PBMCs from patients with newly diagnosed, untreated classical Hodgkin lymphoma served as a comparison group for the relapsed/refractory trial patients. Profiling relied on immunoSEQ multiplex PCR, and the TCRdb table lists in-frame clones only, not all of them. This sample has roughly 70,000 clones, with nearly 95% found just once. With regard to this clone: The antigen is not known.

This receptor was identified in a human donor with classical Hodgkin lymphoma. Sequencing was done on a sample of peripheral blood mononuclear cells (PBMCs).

CDR3 sequence (DNA): TGTGCCAGCAGCAAGAACCGGGACAGAGGGGTTTGGGACACTGAAGCTTTCTTT. It specifies CASSKNRDRGVWDTEAFF. This chain links TRBV7-8 with TRBJ1-1; 7 bases agree with TRBD1. The V and J ends lost 5 bases and 3 bases, in that order; junction bases with no gene match: 18. The CDR3 spans 18 residues. Germline lookup yields CDR1 SGHVS and CDR2 FQNEAQ.